One TCR beta chain is described in this entry. Its antigen remains unknown. Per germline, CDR1 MGHRA and CDR2 YSYEKL. The CDR3 loop spans 17 amino acids. V dropped 1 base and J dropped 4; count of bases not matched to a gene: 12. Amplification used 60 Vbeta primers and 13 Jbeta primers. The table came from immunoSEQ multiplex PCR; TCRdb's copy has only in-frame clones and leaves some out. The table lists nearly 110,000 clones, 60% to 85% of them singletons. The data were taken from a study of cytomegalovirus exposure and HLA in healthy donors. Whole-study findings and limits: In terms of immune exposure information, only CMV serostatus was available.

The TCR comes from a male donor in good health and CMV-seropositive. The sample taken for sequencing was PBMCs. The chain has TRBV4-1 and TRBJ1-2, with 7 bases matching TRBD1. CDR3 DNA sequence: TGCGCCAGCAGCCAAGTCCTACGGACAGGCGACTCCTATGGCTACACCTTC. Encoded protein: CASSQVLRTGDSYGYTF.